The present T cell receptor beta chain was sequenced within a study of identical twins. V was clipped by 6 bases and J by 6 bases, with 23 bases between them. The CDR3 is 17 residues long. Germline assignment: CDR1 ENHRY and CDR2 SYGVKD. This clonotype was seen at least ten times. One entry per CDR3 protein results from TCRdb running MiXCR on the 5' RACE reads. The data contain some 260,000 distinct CDR3 sequences, more than 12% of them singletons. The sequencing input was memory (CD45RO+) T cells sorted from blood. The genes are TRBV10-3 and TRBJ2-2; tentatively, D is TRBD2 (7 bases). The source of this sequence is a young woman in good health. This CDR3 is CAISLRSSGGGPGELFF. CDR3 DNA sequence: TGTGCCATCAGCCTCCGATCTAGCGGAGGGGGGCCCGGGGAGCTGTTTTTT.